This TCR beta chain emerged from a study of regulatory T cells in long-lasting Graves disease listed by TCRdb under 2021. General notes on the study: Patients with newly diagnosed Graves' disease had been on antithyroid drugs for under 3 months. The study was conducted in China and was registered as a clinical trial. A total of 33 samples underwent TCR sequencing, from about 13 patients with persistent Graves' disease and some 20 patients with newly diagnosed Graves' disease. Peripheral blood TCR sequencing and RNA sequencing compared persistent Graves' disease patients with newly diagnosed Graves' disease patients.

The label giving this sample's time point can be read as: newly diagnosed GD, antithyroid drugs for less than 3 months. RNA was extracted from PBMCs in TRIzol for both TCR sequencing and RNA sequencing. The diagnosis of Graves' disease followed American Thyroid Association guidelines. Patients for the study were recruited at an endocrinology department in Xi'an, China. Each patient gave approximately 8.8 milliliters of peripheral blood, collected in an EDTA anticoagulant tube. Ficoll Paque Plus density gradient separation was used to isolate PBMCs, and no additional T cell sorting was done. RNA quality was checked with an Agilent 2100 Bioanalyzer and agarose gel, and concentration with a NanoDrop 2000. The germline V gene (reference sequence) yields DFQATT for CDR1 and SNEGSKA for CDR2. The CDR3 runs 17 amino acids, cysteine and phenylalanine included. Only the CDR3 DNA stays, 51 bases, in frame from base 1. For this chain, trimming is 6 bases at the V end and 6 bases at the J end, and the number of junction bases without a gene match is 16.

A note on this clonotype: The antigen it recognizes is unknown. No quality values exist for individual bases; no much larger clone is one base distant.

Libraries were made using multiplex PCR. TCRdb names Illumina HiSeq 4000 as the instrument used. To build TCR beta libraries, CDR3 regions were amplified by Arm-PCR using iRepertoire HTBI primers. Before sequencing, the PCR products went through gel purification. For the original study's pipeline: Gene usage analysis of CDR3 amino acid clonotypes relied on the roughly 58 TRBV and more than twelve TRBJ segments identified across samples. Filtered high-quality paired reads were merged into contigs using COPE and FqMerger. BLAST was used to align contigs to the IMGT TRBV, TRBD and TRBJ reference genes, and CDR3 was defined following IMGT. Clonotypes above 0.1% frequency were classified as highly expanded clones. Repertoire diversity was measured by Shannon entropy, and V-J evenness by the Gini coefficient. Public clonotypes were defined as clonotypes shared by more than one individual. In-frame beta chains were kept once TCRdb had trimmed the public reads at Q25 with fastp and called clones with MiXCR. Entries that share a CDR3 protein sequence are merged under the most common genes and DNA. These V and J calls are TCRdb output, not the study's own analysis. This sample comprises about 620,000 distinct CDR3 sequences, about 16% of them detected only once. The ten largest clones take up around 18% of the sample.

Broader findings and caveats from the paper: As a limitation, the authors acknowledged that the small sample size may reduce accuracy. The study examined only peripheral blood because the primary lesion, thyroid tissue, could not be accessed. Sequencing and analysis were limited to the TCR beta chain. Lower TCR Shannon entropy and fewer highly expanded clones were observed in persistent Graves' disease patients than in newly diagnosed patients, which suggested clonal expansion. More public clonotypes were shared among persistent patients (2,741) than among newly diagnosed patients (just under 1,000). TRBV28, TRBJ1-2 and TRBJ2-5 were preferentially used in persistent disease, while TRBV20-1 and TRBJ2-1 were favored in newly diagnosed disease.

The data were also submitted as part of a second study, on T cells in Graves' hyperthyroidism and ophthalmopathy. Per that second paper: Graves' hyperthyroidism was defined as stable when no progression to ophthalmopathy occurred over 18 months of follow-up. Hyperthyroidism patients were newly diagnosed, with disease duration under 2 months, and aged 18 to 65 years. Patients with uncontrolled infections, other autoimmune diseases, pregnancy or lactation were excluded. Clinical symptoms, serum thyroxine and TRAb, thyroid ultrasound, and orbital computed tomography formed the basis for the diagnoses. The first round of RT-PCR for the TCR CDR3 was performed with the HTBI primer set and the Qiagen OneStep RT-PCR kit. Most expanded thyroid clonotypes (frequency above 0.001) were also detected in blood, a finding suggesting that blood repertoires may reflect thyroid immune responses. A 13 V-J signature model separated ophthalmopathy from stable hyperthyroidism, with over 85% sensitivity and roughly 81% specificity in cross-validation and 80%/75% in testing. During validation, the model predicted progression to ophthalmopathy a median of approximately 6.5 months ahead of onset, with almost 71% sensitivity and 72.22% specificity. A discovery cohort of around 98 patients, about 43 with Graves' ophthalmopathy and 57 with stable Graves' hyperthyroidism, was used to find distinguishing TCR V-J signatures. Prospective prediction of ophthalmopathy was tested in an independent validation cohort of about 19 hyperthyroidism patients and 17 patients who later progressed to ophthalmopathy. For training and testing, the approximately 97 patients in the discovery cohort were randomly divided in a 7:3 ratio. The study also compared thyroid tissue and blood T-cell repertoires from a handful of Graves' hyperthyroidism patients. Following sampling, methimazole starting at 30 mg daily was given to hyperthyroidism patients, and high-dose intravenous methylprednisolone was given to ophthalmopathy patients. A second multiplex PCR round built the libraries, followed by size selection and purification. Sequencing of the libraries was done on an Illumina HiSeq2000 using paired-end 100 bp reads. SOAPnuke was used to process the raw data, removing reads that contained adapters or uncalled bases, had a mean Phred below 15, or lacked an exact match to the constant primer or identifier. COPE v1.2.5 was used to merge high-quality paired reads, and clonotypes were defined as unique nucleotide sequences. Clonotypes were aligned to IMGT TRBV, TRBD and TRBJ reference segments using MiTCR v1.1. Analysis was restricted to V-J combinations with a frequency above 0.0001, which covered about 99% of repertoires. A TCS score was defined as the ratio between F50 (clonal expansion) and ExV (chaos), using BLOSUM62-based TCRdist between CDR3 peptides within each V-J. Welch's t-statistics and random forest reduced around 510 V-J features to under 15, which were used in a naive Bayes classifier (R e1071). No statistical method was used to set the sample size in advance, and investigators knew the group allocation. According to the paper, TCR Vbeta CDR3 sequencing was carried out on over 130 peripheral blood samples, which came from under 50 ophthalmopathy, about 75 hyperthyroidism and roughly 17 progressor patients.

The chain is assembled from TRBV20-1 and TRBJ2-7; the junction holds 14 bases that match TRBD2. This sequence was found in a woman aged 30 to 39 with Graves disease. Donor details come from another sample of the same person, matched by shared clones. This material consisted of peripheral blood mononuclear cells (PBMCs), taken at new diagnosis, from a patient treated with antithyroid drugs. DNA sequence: TGCAGTGCAACCCGGGGACTAGCGGGAGCCATGGGTCCCGAGCAGTACTTC. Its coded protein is CSATRGLAGAMGPEQYF.